The 21 T cell receptor beta chains presented below share a single source sample, sequenced in a study of T cell repertoires in cytomegalovirus infection. TCRdb passed the reads through MiXCR, listing each CDR3 protein once. The table includes fewer than 1,000,000 distinct CDR3 sequences, approximately 32% detected once. These receptors have no known antigen. The sequencing here drew on cultured CD8+ T cells from PBMCs, taken from culture after CMV antigen stimulation. The receptor source for this set is a human donor in good health (CMV status not recorded). Some clones in this sample may be carry-over from other donors' samples.

This clonotype was found a few times. CDR3 protein: CASSLRGGMSYNEQFF. In nucleotides, the CDR3 is TGTGCCAGCAGCTTGAGGGGGGGCATGTCCTACAATGAGCAGTTCTTC. This chain joins TRBV7-6 and TRBJ2-1; TRBD2 might be the D (7 bases). Germline V gene data show CDR1 as SGHVS and CDR2 as FNYEAQ. The CDR3 length is 16 residues. V lost 3 bases to trimming and J lost 1 base, with 13 bases between them.

The chain is built from TRBV10-3 and TRBJ2-7; D gene unclear. The V end lost 3 bases, the J end lost 3 bases, and 6 bases lay between the germline ends. The germline gives CDR1 ENHRY, CDR2 SYGVKD. The CDR3 is 12 amino acids. In nucleotides, the CDR3 is TGTGCCATCAGTGACGCGGACTACGAGCAGTACTTC. This encodes CAISDADYEQYF.

This clonotype was seen just once. The chain joins TRBV20-1 to TRBJ2-2, with D uncertain. The CDR3 runs 11 residues. The germline CDR1 and CDR2 sequences are DFQATT and SNEGSKA (reference sequence). The V and J ends lost 5 bases and 7 bases respectively, with 8 bases between them. CDR3: CSASDGGELFF. CDR3 nucleotide sequence: TGCAGTGCTTCGGACGGCGGGGAGCTGTTTTTT.

V is TRBV11-2 and J is TRBJ1-1, with 7 positions matching TRBD1. Trimming took 4 bases from V and 1 from J; bases not matched to a gene: 15. Germline CDR1 is SGHAT and CDR2 is FQNNGV. CDR3 length: 18 residues. The CDR3 DNA sequence: TGTGCCAGCAGCTCCCCAATAGATACAGGGGTGGAGAACACTGAAGCTTTCTTT. Encoded protein: CASSSPIDTGVENTEAFF.

This clonotype was seen many times. J is TRBJ2-2 and V is TRBV7-2; TRBD1 agrees at 8 bases. Germline V gene lookup returns CDR1 SGHTA and CDR2 FQGNSA. With V trimmed by 5 bases and J by 5 bases, 7 bases remained unmatched. The CDR3 has 15 residues. CDR3 DNA: TGTGCCAGCAGCGCCGGGACAGGAGGGACCGGGGAGCTGTTTTTT. This codes for CASSAGTGGTGELFF.

This clonotype was detected only a few times. The chain uses TRBV14 and TRBJ1-6, with D maybe TRBD1 (5 bases). The ends were cut back, 0 bases at V and 6 bases at J, with 9 bases in the middle. From germline, CDR1 is SGHDN and CDR2 FVKESK. CDR3 length: 15 residues. The DNA of the CDR3 is TGTGCCAGCAGCCAAGATTGGGGGACTAATTCACCCCTCCACTTT. Amino acid sequence: CASSQDWGTNSPLHF.

The V gene is TRBV9, the J gene TRBJ1-3, with D perhaps matching TRBD1 (5 bases). The germline gives CDR1 SGDLS, CDR2 YYNGEE. V lost 4 bases and J 2 bases, leaving 13 bases between the germline ends. CDR3 length equals 15 residues. CDR3 sequence reads: CASSPPRGAGNTIYF. The CDR3 DNA sequence: TGTGCCAGCAGCCCACCGCGGGGGGCTGGAAACACCATATATTTT.

This clonotype was seen a handful of times. The rearrangement joins TRBV6-6 to TRBJ2-5; D possibly uses TRBD1 or TRBD2 (5 bases each). CDR3 size: 14 residues. Germline V lookup: CDR1 MNHNY, CDR2 SVGAGI (reference sequence). Trimming removed 2 bases at V and 3 bases at J, with 10 bases between. CDR3 residues: CASSYLRGEETQYF. The CDR3 region has the DNA TGTGCCAGCAGTTACCTAAGGGGAGAAGAGACCCAGTACTTC.

The gene calls are TRBV7-3 and TRBJ2-2; D not certain. This CDR3 is 13 amino acids long. The germline CDR1 and CDR2 sequences are SGHTA and FQGTGA. The germline V and J ends were trimmed by 1 base and 7 bases, with 7 bases remaining between them. CDR3 in DNA: TGTGCCAGCAGCTTAAAGTTGGACGGGGAGCTGTTTTTT. It codes for CASSLKLDGELFF.

This sequence joins TRBV7-3 and TRBJ2-1; D perhaps matches TRBD2 (5 bases). The CDR3 has 16 amino acids. V lost 5 bases and J lost 4, with 18 bases in between. Germline assignment: CDR1 SGHTA and CDR2 FQGTGA. CDR3 sequence reads: CASSRSRTGGYNEQFF. The CDR3 DNA reads as TGTGCCAGCAGCCGCTCCCGGACTGGCGGTTACAATGAGCAGTTCTTC.

This clonotype was observed a few times. The CDR3 region has the DNA TGTGTGGTGGGGCCGGAGAACAATGAGCAGTTCTTC. Translated, it gives CVVGPENNEQFF. V is TRBV11-2 and J is TRBJ2-1; the D gene is possibly TRBD1 (5 bases). Per the germline V gene, CDR1 is SGHAT and CDR2 is FQNNGV. CDR3 size: 12 residues.

This clonotype was observed a handful of times. The V gene is TRBV27, the J gene TRBJ1-2, with D unclear. Trimming took off 2 bases at V and 5 bases at J, with 9 bases between the two ends. Looked up from germline, CDR1 is MNHEY and CDR2 is SMNVEV (reference sequence). This CDR3 spans 13 amino acids. The CDR3 is CASSLAVEYGYTF. The CDR3 DNA follows: TGTGCCAGCAGTTTAGCAGTCGAGTATGGCTACACCTTC.

The rearrangement joins TRBV27 to TRBJ1-4; D uncertain. Trimming left V 5 bases short and J 10 bases short, with 11 bases between. Per the germline V gene, CDR1 is MNHEY and CDR2 is SMNVEV (reference sequence). The CDR3 is 12 residues long. In DNA, the CDR3 is TGTGCCAGCAGTGAGAGTTTAGGAAAACTGTTTTTT. This codes for CASSESLGKLFF. Full variable domain (rest looked up from reference TRBV27 and TRBJ1-4): EAQVTQNPRYLITVTGKKLTVTCSQNMNHEYMSWYRQDPGLGLRQIYYSMNVEVTDKGDVPEGYKVSRKEKRNFPLILESPSPNQTSLYFCASSESLGKLFFGSGTQLSVL.

As DNA, the CDR3 is TGTGCCAGCAATTTTCGGGGGGCGTTTAGCAATCAGCCCCAGCATTTT. Its protein product is CASNFRGAFSNQPQHF. V and J are TRBV27 and TRBJ1-5; D perhaps matches TRBD1 (6 bases). Germline CDR1 is MNHEY and CDR2 is SMNVEV (reference sequence). The CDR3 has 16 residues. Trimming cost V 7 bases and J 0 bases, with 16 bases left between them.

The chain recombines TRBV28 with TRBJ2-7; 7 bases are a match to TRBD2. This CDR3 comprises 15 residues. The V segment lost 4 bases and the J segment 5 bases; nucleotides outside the gene matches: 11. Germline CDR1 reads MDHEN; CDR2 reads SYDVKM. CDR3: CASSSDGRGVDEQYF. CDR3 DNA sequence: TGTGCCAGCAGTTCGGACGGCCGGGGGGTCGACGAGCAGTACTTC.

This clonotype has a single count. The V gene is TRBV27, the J gene TRBJ1-6; a weak D match, TRBD1 (5 bases). The V end was cut by 0 bases, the J end by 5 bases, with 11 bases between. The V gene's germline CDR1 is MNHEY and CDR2 SMNVEV (reference sequence). This CDR3 is 16 amino acids long. CDR3 sequence reads: CASSLSWGRHNSPLHF. In DNA, the CDR3 is TGTGCCAGCAGTTTATCTTGGGGACGACATAATTCACCCCTCCACTTT.

This clonotype was seen more than once but under ten times. The V call is TRBV5-4, the J call TRBJ1-6; tentative D call: TRBD1 (6 bases). Germline V lookup: CDR1 SGHNT, CDR2 YYREEE (reference sequence). Trimming shortened V by 4 bases and J by 7 bases, and 9 bases separated the two germline ends. This CDR3 comprises 13 residues. The CDR3 sequence is CASSQGPNSPLHF. DNA for the CDR3: TGTGCCAGCAGCCAGGGGCCGAATTCACCCCTCCACTTT.

The rearrangement joins TRBV19 to TRBJ2-1; TRBD2 matches 12 bases. Germline CDR1 reads LNHDA; CDR2 reads SQIVND (reference sequence). Germline trimming cut 9 bases from V and 9 bases from J; bases unmatched to any gene: 6. The CDR3 consists of 13 residues. CDR3 in amino acids: CASRLAGEIEQFF. For the CDR3, the DNA is TGTGCCAGCAGACTAGCGGGGGAAATTGAGCAGTTCTTC.

This clonotype was seen a few times. J is TRBJ1-4 and V is TRBV27, with 7 bases fitting TRBD1. This CDR3 is 15 amino acids long. Germline trimming cut 7 bases from V and 4 bases from J; bases unmatched to any gene: 9. CDR1 is MNHEY, CDR2 SMNVEV, per germline (reference sequence). CDR3 in DNA: TGTGCCAGCAAAAGACGGGGACAGATTAATGAAAAACTGTTTTTT. Translation: CASKRRGQINEKLFF.

The table lists this clonotype with many counts. The chain combines TRBV7-8 with TRBJ1-1; TRBD1 agrees at 8 bases. With 0 bases clipped from V and 4 bases from J, the junction kept 4 bases outside the gene matches. CDR3 length: 15 amino acids. Germline values: CDR1 SGHVS, CDR2 FQNEAQ. For the CDR3, the DNA is TGTGCCAGCAGCTTAGCCACAGGGGGAGGCACTGAAGCTTTCTTT. This sequence encodes CASSLATGGGTEAFF.

The chain joins TRBV29-1 to TRBJ1-3; 7 nucleotides match TRBD1. Germline CDR1 reads SQVTM; CDR2 reads ANQGSEA. The CDR3 is 15 residues long. V lost 6 bases, J lost 0 bases, and 8 bases stayed unmatched. CDR3 bases: TGCAGCGTCGCTAAGAGGGACAGCTCTGGAAACACCATATATTTT. This translates into CSVAKRDSSGNTIYF.